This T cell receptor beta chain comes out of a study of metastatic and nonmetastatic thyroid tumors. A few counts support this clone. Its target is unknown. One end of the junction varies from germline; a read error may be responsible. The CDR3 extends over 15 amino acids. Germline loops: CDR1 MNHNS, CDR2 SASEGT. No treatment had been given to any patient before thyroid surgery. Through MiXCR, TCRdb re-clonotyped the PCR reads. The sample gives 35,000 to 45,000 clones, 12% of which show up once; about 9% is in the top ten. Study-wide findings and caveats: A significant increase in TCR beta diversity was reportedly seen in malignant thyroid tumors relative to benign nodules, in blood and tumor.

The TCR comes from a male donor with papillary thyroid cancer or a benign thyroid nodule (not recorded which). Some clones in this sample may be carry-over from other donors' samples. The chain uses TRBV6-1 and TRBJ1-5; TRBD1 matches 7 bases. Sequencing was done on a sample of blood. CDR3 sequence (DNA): TGTGCCAGCAAACGCAGACAGGGTTCCAATCAGCCCCAGAATTTT. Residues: CASKRRQGSNQPQNF.